This T cell receptor beta chain emerged from a study of shared clonotypes between healthy human individuals. Only in-frame clones appear in the TCRdb table, and some are missing; sequencing was by immunoSEQ multiplex PCR. Of approximately 320,000 clones listed, roughly 84% are singletons. The study drew its donors from healthy HIV-negative adults without recent acute infections or vaccinations. CCR7-negative CD45RA+ TemRA cells were combined with CD45RO+ cells to form CD8 memory. A note on this clone: Its antigen is not identified. A junction end diverges from the germline sequence, so it may reflect a read error.

Findings of the study overall: Roughly 4.6% of naive CD4 clonotypes were common to a handful of donors. A reduction in generation probabilities was seen for non-shared clonotypes relative to those shared by all four donors.

The CDR3 runs 13 residues. CDR1 is MNHNS and CDR2 is SASEGT in the germline V gene. The sequenced sample was memory CD8+ T cells sorted from blood. Subset in this sample: CD45RO+ cells pooled with CCR7-negative TemRA cells. The chain uses TRBV6-1 and TRBJ2-7; tentatively, D is TRBD1 (5 bases). The sequence came from a man aged 18 to 29 in good health. CDR3 amino acids: CASSPGWPYEQYF. The CDR3 bases are TGCGCCAGCAGCCCAGGGTGGCCCTACGAGCAGTACTTC.